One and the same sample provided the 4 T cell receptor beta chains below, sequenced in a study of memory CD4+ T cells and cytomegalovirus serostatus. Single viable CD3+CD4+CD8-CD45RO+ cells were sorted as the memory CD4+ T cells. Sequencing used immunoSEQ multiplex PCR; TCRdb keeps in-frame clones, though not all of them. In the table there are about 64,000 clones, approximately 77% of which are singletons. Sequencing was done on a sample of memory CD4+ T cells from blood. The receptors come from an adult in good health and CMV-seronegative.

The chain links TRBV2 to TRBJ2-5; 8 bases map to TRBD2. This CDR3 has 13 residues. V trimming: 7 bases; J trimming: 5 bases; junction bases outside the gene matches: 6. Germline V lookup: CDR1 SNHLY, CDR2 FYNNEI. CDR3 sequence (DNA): TGTGCCAGCAATTTAGCGGGGACGGAGACCCAGTACTTC. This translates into CASNLAGTETQYF.

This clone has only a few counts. Here the CDR3 reads CASSPFRGVPGEQYF. CDR3 bases: TGTGCCAGCAGCCCCTTTCGGGGGGTCCCTGGGGAGCAGTACTTC. The chain combines TRBV6-5 with TRBJ2-7, with 7 bases lining up with TRBD2. The CDR3 is 15 amino acids. V shed 6 bases, J shed 7 bases, and the junction held 15 bases outside the gene matches. Germline V gene data show CDR1 as MNHEY and CDR2 as SVGAGI.

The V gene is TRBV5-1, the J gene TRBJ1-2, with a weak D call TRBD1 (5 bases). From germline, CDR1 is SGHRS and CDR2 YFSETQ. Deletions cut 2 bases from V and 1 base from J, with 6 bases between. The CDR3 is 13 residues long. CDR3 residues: CASSLDSNYGYTF. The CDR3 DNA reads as TGCGCCAGCAGCTTAGACAGTAACTATGGCTACACCTTC.

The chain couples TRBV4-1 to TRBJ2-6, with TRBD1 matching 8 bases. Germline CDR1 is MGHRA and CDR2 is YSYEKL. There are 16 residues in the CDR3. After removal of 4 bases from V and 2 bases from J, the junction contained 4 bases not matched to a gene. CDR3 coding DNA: TGCGCCAGCAGCCCCCAGGGGGCGGCTGGGGCCAACGTCCTGACTTTC. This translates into CASSPQGAAGANVLTF.